The 30 T cell receptor beta chains reported below all come from one sample, sequenced in a study of early T cells in non-severe SARS-CoV-2 infection. TCRdb re-called the 5' RACE reads with MiXCR, one entry per CDR3 protein. Found here are about 64,000 distinct CDR3 sequences, over 4% of them singletons; the top ten hold 4.9%. The source material was whole blood. These receptors came from an adult who was a healthcare worker with PCR-confirmed SARS-CoV-2 infection or an uninfected control (not recorded which).

Ten or more counts support this clonotype. The chain is built from TRBV19 and TRBJ2-5; D gene ambiguous. This CDR3 is built from 14 residues. Germline lookup yields CDR1 LNHDA and CDR2 SQIVND (reference sequence). V lost 10 bases and J 5 bases, leaving 20 bases between the germline ends. As DNA, the CDR3 is TGTGCCACAAAGGTGTGGCAAACTGCGGAGACCCAGTACTTC. Its translation: CATKVWQTAETQYF.

This clonotype has a count of ten or more. The J gene is TRBJ2-1, the V gene TRBV7-6, with 7 bases aligning to TRBD1. This CDR3 is 13 amino acids long. Germline V gene lookup returns CDR1 SGHVS and CDR2 FNYEAQ. The V gene end was trimmed by 5 bases and the J gene end by 13 bases; junction bases not matched to a gene: 11. The CDR3 DNA reads TGTGCCAGCAGCCTTAGAGGGACAGAAGTTCAGTTCTTC. Encoded protein: CASSLRGTEVQFF.

This clonotype occurred many times. The chain has TRBV5-1 and TRBJ2-1, with TRBD2 as a possible D gene (5 bases). CDR3 length: 14 amino acids. The V gene lost 3 bases and the J gene lost 10 bases, with 17 bases spanning the gap. The germline V gene has CDR1 SGHRS and CDR2 YFSETQ. The CDR3 region has the DNA TGCGCCAGCAGCTCGACTATGCCTTCGGGAGAGCAGTTCTTC. Its protein product is CASSSTMPSGEQFF.

This clonotype was detected many times. This chain connects TRBV19 to TRBJ2-4, with D possibly matching TRBD1 (5 bases). CDR3 length equals 15 residues. Germline-derived CDR1 and CDR2 are LNHDA and SQIVND (reference sequence). Trimming shortened V by 3 bases and J by 3 bases, and 12 bases separated the two germline ends. The chain's CDR3 is CASSMGRSGKNIQYF. CDR3 nucleotide sequence: TGTGCCAGTAGTATGGGGCGGTCGGGCAAAAACATTCAGTACTTC.

The table lists this clonotype with many counts. CDR3 sequence (DNA): TGCGCCAGCAGCCATATAGGAGGGGGTGAGCAGTTCTTC. Protein product: CASSHIGGGEQFF. The chain recombines TRBV4-3 with TRBJ2-1; D possibly uses TRBD1 or TRBD2 (6 bases each). Germline V gene sequence: CDR1 LGHNA, CDR2 YSLEER. This CDR3 contains 13 residues. Between the trimmed V and J ends, which lost 3 bases and 9 bases, there was a span of 12 bases.

This clonotype showed up many times. This sequence joins TRBV7-3 and TRBJ2-3, with TRBD2 matching over 8 bases. Germline V gene data show CDR1 as SGHTA and CDR2 as FQGTGA. Unmatched junction bases numbered 3, after V lost 4 bases and J lost 3 bases. The CDR3 has 14 amino acids. CDR3 nucleotide sequence: TGTGCCAGCAGCTCCGGGAGGGATACAGATACGCAGTATTTT. Translated: CASSSGRDTDTQYF.

This clonotype occurred a few times. One end of the junction is discordant with germline, which a read error may explain. This chain connects TRBV7-6 to TRBJ2-7; 13 nucleotides agree with TRBD2. CDR3 length equals 14 residues. Germline V gene sequence: CDR1 SGHVS, CDR2 FNYEAQ. CDR3 loop: CVSSLGLAGAEQYF. In nucleotides, the CDR3 is TGTGTCAGCAGCTTAGGACTAGCGGGAGCCGAGCAGTACTTC. Using reference TRBV7-6 and TRBJ2-7 for the parts outside the CDR3, the full variable domain is GAGVSQSPRYKVTKRGQDVALRCDPISGHVSLYWYRQALGQGPEFLTYFNYEAQQDKSGLPNDRFSAERPEGSISTLTIQRTEQRDSAMYRCVSSLGLAGAEQYFGPGTRLTVT.

At least ten counts were recorded for this clonotype. The chain recombines TRBV10-3 with TRBJ2-3; 11 nucleotides match TRBD2. Germline CDR1 ENHRY, CDR2 SYGVKD. With V trimmed by 6 bases and J by 2 bases, 4 bases remained unmatched. This CDR3 region has 15 residues. CDR3 amino acids: CAISEGLAATDTQYF. CDR3 sequence (DNA): TGTGCCATCAGCGAGGGACTAGCGGCCACAGATACGCAGTATTTT.

The chain couples TRBV2 to TRBJ2-1; D ambiguous. The CDR3 is 14 residues long. Looked up from germline, CDR1 is SNHLY and CDR2 is FYNNEI. The germline V and J ends were trimmed by 4 bases and 2 bases, with 9 bases remaining between them. CDR3 loop: CASSGPVPYNEQFF. The CDR3 coding sequence is TGTGCCAGCAGTGGCCCAGTCCCCTACAATGAGCAGTTCTTC.

This chain joins TRBV6-6 and TRBJ1-5; TRBD1 is a possible D gene (5 bases). This CDR3 region has 15 residues. Per the germline V gene, CDR1 is MNHNY and CDR2 is SVGAGI (reference sequence). Between the trimmed V and J ends, which lost 6 bases and 7 bases, there was a span of 19 bases. The CDR3 nucleotides are TGTGCCAGCAGAGCCATGTGGGGGGAAGGGCAGCCCCAGCATTTT. Amino acids: CASRAMWGEGQPQHF.

This clonotype has a count of ten or more. This chain uses TRBV13 with TRBJ1-5; the match to TRBD1 covers 10 bases. The V segment lost 5 bases and the J segment 7 bases; nucleotides outside the gene matches: 8. This CDR3 is 15 amino acids long. The germline gives CDR1 PRHDT, CDR2 FYEKMQ (reference sequence). The CDR3 coding sequence is TGTGCCAGCAGCATTCAGGGACAGGGGAACCAGCCCCAGCATTTT. Amino acid sequence: CASSIQGQGNQPQHF.

The chain couples TRBV6-5 to TRBJ2-3, with 7 bases matching TRBD2. V shed 5 bases and J 3 bases; nucleotides not matched to a gene: 5. Germline V gene data show CDR1 as MNHEY and CDR2 as SVGAGI. CDR3 length equals 14 residues. The CDR3 nucleotides read TGTGCCAGCAGTCTCGGACTAGGAACAGATACGCAGTATTTT. Protein product: CASSLGLGTDTQYF.

J is TRBJ2-7 and V is TRBV28; 7 bases fit TRBD1. This CDR3 is 14 amino acids long. Looked up from germline, CDR1 is MDHEN and CDR2 is SYDVKM. J was trimmed by 2 bases and V by 5 bases; bases with no gene match: 6. The CDR3 loop is CASSLGTATYEQYF. For the CDR3, the DNA is TGTGCCAGCAGTCTAGGGACAGCCACCTACGAGCAGTACTTC.

This clonotype was counted ten times or more. This chain uses TRBV19 with TRBJ1-2; possible D gene TRBD1, 6 bases. Germline V gene data show CDR1 as LNHDA and CDR2 as SQIVND (reference sequence). CDR3 length: 14 residues. Trimming cost V 3 bases and J 4 bases, with 12 bases left between them. The CDR3 loop is CASSIQWDTYGYTF. In DNA, the CDR3 is TGTGCCAGTAGTATCCAATGGGACACCTATGGCTACACCTTC.

Ten or more counts support this clonotype. The chain combines TRBV2 with TRBJ2-3, with unresolved D. Trimming left V 1 base short and J 6 bases short, with 5 bases between. CDR1 and CDR2 from the germline V gene are SNHLY and FYNNEI. This CDR3 is built from 12 residues. CDR3 protein: CASSEEGDTQYF. The CDR3 DNA is TGTGCCAGCAGTGAAGAAGGCGATACGCAGTATTTT.

The gene calls are TRBV14 and TRBJ2-1; D remains unclear. CDR3 size: 14 residues. V was shortened by 1 base and J by 9 bases, with 13 bases between the two germline ends. The V gene's germline CDR1 is SGHDN and CDR2 FVKESK. The CDR3 protein is CASSQGSRVGEQFF. CDR3 nucleotides: TGTGCCAGCAGCCAAGGCTCAAGAGTGGGTGAGCAGTTCTTC.

This clonotype was observed once. A much larger clone differs by one base, so this may be a read error. The chain recombines TRBV5-1 with TRBJ1-6, with 9 positions matching TRBD1. This CDR3 is built from 16 residues. Germline CDR1 reads SGHRS; CDR2 reads YFSETQ. The CDR3 coding sequence is TGCGCCTGCAGCTCCGGACAGGGGAGGAGTAATTCACCCCTCCACTTT. As protein: CACSSGQGRSNSPLHF. The full variable domain, completed using reference TRBV5-1 and TRBJ1-6, is KAGVTQTPRYLIKTRGQQVTLSCSPISGHRSVSWYQQTPGQGLQFLFEYFSETQRNKGNFPGRFSGRQFSNSRSEMNVSTLELGDSALYLCACSSGQGRSNSPLHFGNGTRLTVT.

This clonotype was recorded at least ten times. The chain employs TRBV10-3 and TRBJ2-3; TRBD2 matches 9 bases. Per germline, CDR1 ENHRY and CDR2 SYGVKD. The CDR3 runs 15 residues. The J segment lost 4 bases and the V segment lost 3 bases, leaving 5 bases of the junction unmatched. The CDR3 here is CAISDPAGGADTQYF. As DNA, the CDR3 is TGTGCCATCAGTGACCCAGCGGGGGGTGCAGATACGCAGTATTTT.

The gene calls are TRBV6-6 and TRBJ2-2; no clear D. From germline, CDR1 is MNHNY and CDR2 SVGAGI (reference sequence). The CDR3 sequence is 14 residues long. V lost 5 bases and J 2 bases, leaving 9 bases between the germline ends. As DNA, the CDR3 is TGTGCCAGCAGTCCCTCAGCCAACACCGGGGAGCTGTTTTTT. Protein sequence: CASSPSANTGELFF.

This clonotype was counted a few times. The chain combines TRBV20-1 with TRBJ2-1; 9 bases match TRBD2. In germline, CDR1 is DFQATT, CDR2 SNEGSKA (reference sequence). V lost 5 bases to trimming and J lost 4 bases; unmatched junction nucleotides: 6. The CDR3 totals 14 residues. Here the CDR3 DNA reads TGCAGTGCTGACCCTAGCGGGACGTACAATGAGCAGTTCTTC. This translates into CSADPSGTYNEQFF.

This clonotype was recorded many times. The chain carries TRBV29-1 and TRBJ2-7; D perhaps matches TRBD2 (5 bases). CDR1 SQVTM and CDR2 ANQGSEA come from the germline V gene. Trimming stripped 6 bases from V and 4 bases from J, with 10 bases between. The CDR3 has 11 residues. The CDR3 coding sequence is TGCAGCGTGGTAGGAGGATACGAGCAGTACTTC. Translating gives CSVVGGYEQYF.

The table lists this clonotype with many counts. The rearrangement uses TRBV11-2 and TRBJ2-2; maybe TRBD1 (6 bases). Deletions cut 5 bases from V and 4 bases from J, with 11 bases between. CDR3 length: 14 amino acids. CDR1 and CDR2 from the germline V gene are SGHAT and FQNNGV. As DNA, the CDR3 is TGTGCCAGCAGCGCCGGACAGTTCACCGGGGAGCTGTTTTTT. This translates into CASSAGQFTGELFF.

This clonotype showed up just a few times. This chain links TRBV7-2 with TRBJ2-1, with 8 bases aligning to TRBD2. The CDR3 is 17 residues long. V lost 1 base and J lost 3; bases outside the gene matches: 8. Germline CDR1 and CDR2: SGHTA and FQGNSA. Here the CDR3 DNA reads TGTGCCAGCAGCTTAGAGGGAAGGAGCGGGGGCTACAATGAGCAGTTCTTC. Its protein product is CASSLEGRSGGYNEQFF.

The sample holds many counts of this clonotype. The chain uses TRBV18 and TRBJ2-2; D uncertain. V was pared by 3 bases and J by 0 bases, with 8 bases between. Germline V gene sequence: CDR1 KGHSH, CDR2 LQKENI. This CDR3 spans 15 amino acids. CDR3 sequence reads: CASSPVGTNTGELFF. The CDR3 DNA follows: TGTGCCAGCTCACCGGTCGGAACGAACACCGGGGAGCTGTTTTTT.

This clonotype has only a few counts. CDR3 in amino acids: CSCTPPSANNEQFF. The CDR3 nucleotides are TGCAGTTGCACCCCCCCTAGCGCCAACAATGAGCAGTTCTTC. This chain joins TRBV20-1 and TRBJ2-1, with D perhaps matching TRBD2 (6 bases). Germline CDR1 is DFQATT and CDR2 is SNEGSKA (reference sequence). Trimming cost V 8 bases and J 5 bases, with 19 bases left between them. The CDR3 spans 14 residues.

There are many counts of this clonotype. V and J are TRBV5-1 and TRBJ2-7; tentatively, D is TRBD2 (5 bases). This CDR3 is 12 amino acids long. Trimming stripped 3 bases from V and 2 bases from J, with 6 bases between. The V gene's germline CDR1 is SGHRS and CDR2 YFSETQ. CDR3 residues: CASSSGTYEQYF. The CDR3 bases are TGCGCCAGCAGCTCCGGGACCTACGAGCAGTACTTC.

This clonotype appeared many times. The V call is TRBV7-9, the J call TRBJ2-7; 11 nucleotides match TRBD1. The germline V gene has CDR1 SEHNR and CDR2 FQNEAQ (reference sequence). Trimming at V came to 4 bases and at J to 6 bases, leaving 8 bases not matched to a gene. CDR3 length: 15 amino acids. CDR3 region: CASSSTGTGGSEQYF. DNA for the CDR3: TGTGCCAGCAGCTCCACCGGGACAGGGGGGTCCGAGCAGTACTTC.

The sample holds many counts of this clonotype. The chain uses TRBV20-1 and TRBJ2-3; D unclear. The CDR3 runs to 13 residues. The germline V gene encodes CDR1 DFQATT and CDR2 SNEGSKA (reference sequence). The V gene lost 0 bases and the J gene lost 6 bases, with 10 bases spanning the gap. This chain's CDR3 is CSARDTVFDTQYF. The DNA of the CDR3 is TGCAGTGCTAGAGATACTGTTTTTGATACGCAGTATTTT.

The J gene is TRBJ2-7, the V gene TRBV20-1, with TRBD1 identical over 9 bases. Germline loops: CDR1 DFQATT, CDR2 SNEGSKA (reference sequence). There are 14 residues in the CDR3. V was clipped by 2 bases and J by 2 bases; unmatched bases: 4. The chain's CDR3 is CSARLGQGTYEQYF. For the CDR3, the DNA is TGCAGTGCTAGACTGGGACAGGGAACCTACGAGCAGTACTTC.

The sample holds many counts of this clonotype. The chain combines TRBV20-1 with TRBJ1-1, with D hard to call. From germline, CDR1 is DFQATT and CDR2 SNEGSKA (reference sequence). This CDR3 spans 14 amino acids. V gave up 2 bases and J gave up 3 bases, with 13 bases separating them. CDR3 protein: CSARTVSGDTEAFF. CDR3 bases: TGCAGTGCTAGAACTGTGAGCGGGGACACTGAAGCTTTCTTT.